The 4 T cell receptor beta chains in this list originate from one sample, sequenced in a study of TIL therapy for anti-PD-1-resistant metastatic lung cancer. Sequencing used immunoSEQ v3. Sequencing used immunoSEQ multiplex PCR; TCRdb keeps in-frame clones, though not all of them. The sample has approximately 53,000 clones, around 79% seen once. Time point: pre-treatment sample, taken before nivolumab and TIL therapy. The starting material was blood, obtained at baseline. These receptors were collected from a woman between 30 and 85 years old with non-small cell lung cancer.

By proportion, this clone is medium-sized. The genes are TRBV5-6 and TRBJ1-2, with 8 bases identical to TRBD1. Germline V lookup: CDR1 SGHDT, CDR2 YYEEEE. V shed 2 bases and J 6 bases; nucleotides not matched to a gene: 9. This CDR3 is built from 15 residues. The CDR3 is CASSLEDRVVHGYTF. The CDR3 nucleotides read TGTGCCAGCAGCTTAGAGGACAGGGTCGTACATGGCTACACCTTC.

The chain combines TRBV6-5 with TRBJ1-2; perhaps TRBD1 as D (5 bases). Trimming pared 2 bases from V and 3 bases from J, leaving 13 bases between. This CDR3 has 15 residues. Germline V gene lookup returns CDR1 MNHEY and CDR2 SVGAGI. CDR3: CASSYGEGRDYGYTF. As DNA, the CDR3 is TGTGCCAGCAGTTACGGGGAGGGGCGAGACTATGGCTACACCTTC.

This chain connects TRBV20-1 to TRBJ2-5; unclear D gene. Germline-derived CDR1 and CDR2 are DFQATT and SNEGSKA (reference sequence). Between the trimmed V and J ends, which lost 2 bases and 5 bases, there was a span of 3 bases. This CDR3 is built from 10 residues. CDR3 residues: CSARRETQYF. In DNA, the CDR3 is TGCAGTGCTAGAAGGGAGACCCAGTACTTC.

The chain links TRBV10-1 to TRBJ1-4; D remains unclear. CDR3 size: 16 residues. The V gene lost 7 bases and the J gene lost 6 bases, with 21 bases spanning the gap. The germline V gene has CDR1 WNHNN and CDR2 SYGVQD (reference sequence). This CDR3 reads CASTPLARAHYEKLFF. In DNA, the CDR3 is TGCGCCAGCACCCCATTGGCCCGGGCCCATTATGAAAAACTGTTTTTT.